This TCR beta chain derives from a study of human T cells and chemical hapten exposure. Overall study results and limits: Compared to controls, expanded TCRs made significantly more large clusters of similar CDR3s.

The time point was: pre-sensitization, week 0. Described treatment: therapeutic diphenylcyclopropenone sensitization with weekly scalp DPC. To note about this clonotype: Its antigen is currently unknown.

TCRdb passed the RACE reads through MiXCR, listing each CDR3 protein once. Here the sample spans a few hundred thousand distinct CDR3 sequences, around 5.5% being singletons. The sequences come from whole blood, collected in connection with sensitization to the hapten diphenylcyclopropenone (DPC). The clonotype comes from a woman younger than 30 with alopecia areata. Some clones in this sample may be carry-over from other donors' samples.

DNA for the CDR3: TGTGCCAGCTCCCCCGGTTTCCCCCCACCTGAAGCTTTCTTT. This encodes CASSPGFPPPEAFF. The V and J genes are TRBV6-2 or TRBV6-3 and TRBJ1-1; D gene uncertain. Trimming pared 8 bases from V and 6 bases from J, leaving 19 bases between. This CDR3 is 14 amino acids long. The germline CDR1 and CDR2 sequences are MNHEY and SVGEGT.